Detailed here is one TCR beta chain. Separation from the approximately 660-subject first cohort characterized the 120-subject validation cohort, to which the donors belonged. This entry belongs to a study of cytomegalovirus exposure and HLA in healthy donors. There are 14 residues in the CDR3. The germline V and J ends were trimmed by 4 bases and 1 base, with 10 bases remaining between them. The germline CDR1 and CDR2 sequences are SGHTA and FQGNSA. Generated by immunoSEQ multiplex PCR, the TCRdb table keeps only in-frame clones and is missing some. In the table there are roughly 130,000 clones, around 90% of which are singletons.

Sequencing input: PBMCs. The source of this sequence is a woman younger than 45 in good health and CMV-seropositive. V gene TRBV7-2 combines with J gene TRBJ2-5; TRBD2 might be the D (6 bases). The CDR3 DNA is TGTGCCAGCAGCTCCGGGACTGTCCAAGAGACCCAGTACTTC. It codes for CASSSGTVQETQYF.